This entry features one TCR beta chain sequence. Each unsorted PBMC replicate got 300 ng genomic DNA, tens of thousands of genomes. DNA from unsorted PBMC was sequenced on ten immunoSEQ deep assay plates. The table came from immunoSEQ multiplex PCR; TCRdb's copy has only in-frame clones and leaves some out. Of hundreds of thousands of clones in the sample, 60% to 85% are singletons; the top ten hold about an eighth. Caucasian adults residing in Nashville, Tennessee made up all the donors. The data originate from a study of shared clonotypes between healthy human individuals. CDR1 and CDR2 (germline): SGHNT, YYREEE (reference sequence). V shed 4 bases and J 4 bases; nucleotides not matched to a gene: 10. CDR3 size: 16 residues.

The source of this sequence is a woman between 40 and 50 years old in good health. Some clones in this sample may be carry-over from other donors' samples. The gene calls are TRBV5-4 and TRBJ2-1; TRBD2 matches 8 bases. Sequencing input: PBMCs. The CDR3 reads CASSLSAAGVYNEQFF. The DNA for the CDR3 is TGTGCCAGCAGCCTTAGCGCAGCGGGAGTATACAATGAGCAGTTCTTC.